This entry concerns a single TCR beta chain. What it recognizes is unknown. The source of the sample is a study of monozygotic twins with inflammatory bowel disease. The study, taken as a whole, reports: Other individuals had fewer clonotypes in common with IBD patients than with healthy twins, especially with disease activity.

CDR1 and CDR2 (germline): SEHNR, FQNEAQ (reference sequence). The CDR3 covers 16 residues. The template switching step added UMIs that contained a 6-nucleotide sample barcode. TCRdb reprocessed the 5' RACE reads and keeps a single row for each CDR3 protein, giving no DNA. Reported are hundreds of thousands of distinct CDR3 sequences; the ten largest clones contain 5.6%. The sequence was collected from a human donor with ulcerative colitis or Crohn's disease, or a healthy co-twin of an affected twin (not recorded which). V is TRBV7-9 and J is TRBJ2-5; the D gene TCRdb calls, TRBD2, cannot be checked with no DNA. Sequences were obtained from blood. CDR3 sequence reads: CASSRTSGGPLETQYF.